A selection of T cell receptor beta chains follows, all from one sample in a study of neurological immune-mediated disorders. TCRdb re-derived calls from the 5' RACE reads in MiXCR, one entry per CDR3 protein. The sample comprises tens of thousands of distinct CDR3 sequences, roughly 13% of which are singletons, and approximately 4.2% rests with the top ten. The sample was PBMCs. The receptors derive from a female donor with HTLV-1-associated myelopathy (HAM/TSP). Both conserved end residues are part of each CDR3. The order of the fields is D gene, J gene, V gene, CDR3 protein. The D gene is left open where the match is weak.

D gene: -; J gene: TRBJ1-2; V gene: TRBV6-5; CDR3 protein: CASSPPAGMNYGYTF
D gene: -; J gene: TRBJ2-6; V gene: TRBV12-3/TRBV12-4; CDR3 protein: CASSMRTIITGANVLTF
D gene: TRBD1; J gene: TRBJ1-1; V gene: TRBV5-1; CDR3 protein: CASSSDRGANTEAFF
D gene: -; J gene: TRBJ2-5; V gene: TRBV27; CDR3 protein: CASRRGWGMETQYF
D gene: -; J gene: TRBJ2-4; V gene: TRBV5-6; CDR3 protein: CASRLNGDLNIQYF
D gene: -; J gene: TRBJ2-3; V gene: TRBV20-1; CDR3 protein: CSARDSRRGTDTQYF
D gene: -; J gene: TRBJ2-3; V gene: TRBV18; CDR3 protein: CASSPITGITDTQYF
D gene: TRBD2; J gene: TRBJ2-3; V gene: TRBV12-3/TRBV12-4; CDR3 protein: CASSSLLAGRADTQYF
D gene: -; J gene: TRBJ1-1; V gene: TRBV7-8; CDR3 protein: CASSFWSVNTEAFF
D gene: -; J gene: TRBJ2-6; V gene: TRBV25-1; CDR3 protein: CASSEGGSGANVLTF
D gene: TRBD2; J gene: TRBJ2-1; V gene: TRBV5-1; CDR3 protein: CASSHRGGGYNEQFF
D gene: -; J gene: TRBJ2-2; V gene: TRBV20-1; CDR3 protein: CSARDHGQNTGELFF
D gene: TRBD1; J gene: TRBJ2-3; V gene: TRBV7-2; CDR3 protein: CASSLTGGGADTQYF
D gene: -; J gene: TRBJ1-4; V gene: TRBV6-1; CDR3 protein: CASTQSRVEKLFF
D gene: -; J gene: TRBJ2-1; V gene: TRBV28; CDR3 protein: CATSNMAMPQFF
D gene: -; J gene: TRBJ1-1; V gene: TRBV20-1; CDR3 protein: CSASRHADTEAFF
D gene: TRBD2; J gene: TRBJ2-7; V gene: TRBV7-2; CDR3 protein: CASSVGTSGRRIGYEQYF
D gene: -; J gene: TRBJ1-1; V gene: TRBV4-1; CDR3 protein: CASSQDWGIPNTEAFF
D gene: TRBD1; J gene: TRBJ2-7; V gene: TRBV11-2; CDR3 protein: CASSPIRDRDRSYEQYF
D gene: -; J gene: TRBJ2-5; V gene: TRBV7-9; CDR3 protein: CASSLAPGQGERETQYF
D gene: TRBD1; J gene: TRBJ1-2; V gene: TRBV5-1; CDR3 protein: CASRPRQGPYGYTF
D gene: -; J gene: TRBJ2-7; V gene: TRBV29-1; CDR3 protein: CSVEESSYEQYF
D gene: TRBD2; J gene: TRBJ2-4; V gene: TRBV4-1; CDR3 protein: CASSPGGGRAKNIQYF
D gene: -; J gene: TRBJ2-5; V gene: TRBV12-3/TRBV12-4; CDR3 protein: CASSPYQETQYF
D gene: TRBD1; J gene: TRBJ1-5; V gene: TRBV9; CDR3 protein: CASSAGQGRDQPQHF
D gene: -; J gene: TRBJ2-3; V gene: TRBV2; CDR3 protein: CASSDGRGERDTQYF
D gene: -; J gene: TRBJ2-2; V gene: TRBV5-1; CDR3 protein: CASSLGRSNTGELFF
D gene: -; J gene: TRBJ1-1; V gene: TRBV5-1; CDR3 protein: CANSLEGGYTEDFF
D gene: -; J gene: TRBJ1-1; V gene: TRBV12-3/TRBV12-4; CDR3 protein: CASSLMGAEAFF
D gene: TRBD1; J gene: TRBJ1-2; V gene: TRBV2; CDR3 protein: CASRAGTGDGYTF
D gene: TRBD1; J gene: TRBJ2-2; V gene: TRBV9; CDR3 protein: CASIRTGSIGELFF
D gene: -; J gene: TRBJ2-3; V gene: TRBV9; CDR3 protein: CASSGTRLRGDTQYF
D gene: -; J gene: TRBJ2-7; V gene: TRBV7-8; CDR3 protein: CASSLVGTVVEQYF
D gene: TRBD1; J gene: TRBJ2-5; V gene: TRBV2; CDR3 protein: CASKTGEETQYF
D gene: -; J gene: TRBJ1-1; V gene: TRBV29-1; CDR3 protein: CSVGRQGNTEAFF
D gene: -; J gene: TRBJ1-5; V gene: TRBV7-2; CDR3 protein: CASSFYWQMNQPQHF
D gene: -; J gene: TRBJ1-2; V gene: TRBV5-1; CDR3 protein: CASSSTPATRAGGYTF
D gene: -; J gene: TRBJ1-4; V gene: TRBV5-1; CDR3 protein: CASSLGGPNEKLFF
D gene: -; J gene: TRBJ2-6; V gene: TRBV29-1; CDR3 protein: CSASFGNSGANVLTF
D gene: -; J gene: TRBJ1-3; V gene: TRBV12-3/TRBV12-4; CDR3 protein: CASRATGGHGNTIYF
D gene: TRBD1; J gene: TRBJ2-1; V gene: TRBV24-1; CDR3 protein: CATSDLRTGTPGNEQFF
D gene: TRBD1; J gene: TRBJ2-2; V gene: TRBV6-5; CDR3 protein: CASSGGQVPNTGELFF
D gene: TRBD1; J gene: TRBJ2-2; V gene: TRBV5-1; CDR3 protein: CASSSPGQMNTGELFF
D gene: TRBD1; J gene: TRBJ1-1; V gene: TRBV12-3/TRBV12-4; CDR3 protein: CASRPTGGTEAFF
D gene: TRBD2; J gene: TRBJ2-3; V gene: TRBV20-1; CDR3 protein: CSARGGGQSTDTQYF
D gene: -; J gene: TRBJ2-1; V gene: TRBV20-1; CDR3 protein: CSAFAGGNEQFF
D gene: TRBD1; J gene: TRBJ2-7; V gene: TRBV5-5; CDR3 protein: CASIRDRDRVREQYF
D gene: TRBD1; J gene: TRBJ2-7; V gene: TRBV9; CDR3 protein: CASSERTGGLVNEQYF
D gene: TRBD1; J gene: TRBJ1-5; V gene: TRBV28; CDR3 protein: CASSLAGGPYQPQHF
D gene: -; J gene: TRBJ1-2; V gene: TRBV5-1; CDR3 protein: CASSSAGDRSGYTF
D gene: -; J gene: TRBJ1-1; V gene: TRBV20-1; CDR3 protein: CSANRRANTEAFF
D gene: TRBD1; J gene: TRBJ2-3; V gene: TRBV4-1; CDR3 protein: CASSPTRTGGITDTQYF
D gene: TRBD2; J gene: TRBJ2-7; V gene: TRBV20-1; CDR3 protein: CSARVTSGGNEQYF
D gene: TRBD1; J gene: TRBJ2-3; V gene: TRBV5-1; CDR3 protein: CASSWRQGVVDTQYF